This TCR beta chain was obtained from a study of molecular identifiers for immune sequencing clone quantification. In the study overall: Replicate RNA from around 20,000 or 100,000 naive CD8 T cells formed five aliquots; four were sequenced.

The CDR3 has 17 residues. The trim removed 1 base at V and 7 bases at J, leaving 19 bases unmatched. Germline CDR1 is SQVTM and CDR2 is ANQGSEA. This clonotype was detected many times. Its antigen is unidentified. Sorting isolated naive CD8 T cells as CD8+CD4-CCR7+CD45RA+ events. The authors built bulk TCR libraries by previously described methods with listed TCR primers. Via MiXCR, TCRdb re-called the PCR reads, giving one row per CDR3 protein. Of hundreds of thousands of distinct CDR3 sequences listed, 25% were seen once; the top ten hold approximately 0.75%. Study-level points and caveats: Molecules of identical TCR sharing a barcode could underestimate highly expanded clone sizes.

The chain links TRBV29-1 to TRBJ2-7; the match to TRBD2 covers 7 bases. Material: naive CD8+ T cells from blood, with Jurkat cell RNA spiked in. Subset meaning: FACS-sorted CD8+CD4-CCR7+CD45RA+ naive T cells. The sequence came from a human donor in good health. Some libraries in this study had Jurkat cell RNA spiked in. In DNA, the CDR3 is TGCAGCGTTGAAGGAGTTGCGGAGCGGGGAACCCCTGGAGAGCAGTACTTC. Translating it yields CSVEGVAERGTPGEQYF.